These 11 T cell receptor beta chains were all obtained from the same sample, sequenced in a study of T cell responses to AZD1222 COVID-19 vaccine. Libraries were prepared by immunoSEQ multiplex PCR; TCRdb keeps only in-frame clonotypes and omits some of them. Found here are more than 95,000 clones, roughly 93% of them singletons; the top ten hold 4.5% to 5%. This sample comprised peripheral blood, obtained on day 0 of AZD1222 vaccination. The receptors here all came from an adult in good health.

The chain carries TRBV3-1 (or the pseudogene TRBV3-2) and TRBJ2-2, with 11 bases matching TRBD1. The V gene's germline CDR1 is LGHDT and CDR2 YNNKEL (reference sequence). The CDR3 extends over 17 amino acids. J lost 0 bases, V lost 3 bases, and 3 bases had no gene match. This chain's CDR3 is CASSHKGQGANTGELFF. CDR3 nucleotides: TGTGCCAGCAGCCATAAGGGACAGGGGGCGAACACCGGGGAGCTGTTTTTT.

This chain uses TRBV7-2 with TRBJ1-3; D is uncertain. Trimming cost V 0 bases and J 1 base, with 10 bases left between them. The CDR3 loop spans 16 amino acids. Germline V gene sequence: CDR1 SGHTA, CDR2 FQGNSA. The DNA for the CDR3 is TGTGCCAGCAGCTTAGCGTCGGCCCGGTCTGGAAACACCATATATTTT. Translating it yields CASSLASARSGNTIYF.

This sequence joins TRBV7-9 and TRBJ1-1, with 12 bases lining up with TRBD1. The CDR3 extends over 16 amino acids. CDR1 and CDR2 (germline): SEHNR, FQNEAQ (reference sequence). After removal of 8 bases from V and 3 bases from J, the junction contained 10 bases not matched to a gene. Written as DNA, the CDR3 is TGTGCCAGCGGGGACAGGGGGCGCTTATTGGACACTGAAGCTTTCTTT. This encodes CASGDRGRLLDTEAFF.

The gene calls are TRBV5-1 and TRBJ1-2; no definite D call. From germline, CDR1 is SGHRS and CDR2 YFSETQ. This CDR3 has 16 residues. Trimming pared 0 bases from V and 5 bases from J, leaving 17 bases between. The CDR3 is CASSLADQDPRYGYTF. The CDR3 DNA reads TGCGCCAGCAGCTTGGCCGATCAAGACCCGAGGTATGGCTACACCTTC.

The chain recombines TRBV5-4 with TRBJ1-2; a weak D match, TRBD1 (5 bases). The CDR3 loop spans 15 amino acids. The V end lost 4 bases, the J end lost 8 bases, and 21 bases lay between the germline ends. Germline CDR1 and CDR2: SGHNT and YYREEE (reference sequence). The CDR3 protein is CASSRGTAGTRGYTF. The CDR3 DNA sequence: TGTGCCAGCAGCCGGGGGACGGCCGGCACTCGAGGCTACACCTTC. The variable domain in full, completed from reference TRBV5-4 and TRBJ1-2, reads ETGVTQSPTHLIKTRGQQVTLRCSSQSGHNTVSWYQQALGQGPQFIFQYYREEENGRGNFPPRFSGLQFPNYSSELNVNALELDDSALYLCASSRGTAGTRGYTFGSGTRLTVV.

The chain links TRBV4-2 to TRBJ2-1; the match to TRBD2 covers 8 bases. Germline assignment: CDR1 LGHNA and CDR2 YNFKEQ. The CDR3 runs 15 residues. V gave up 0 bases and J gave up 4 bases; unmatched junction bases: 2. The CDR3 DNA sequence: TGTGCCAGCAGCCAAGATGGACTAGCATACAATGAGCAGTTCTTC. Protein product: CASSQDGLAYNEQFF.

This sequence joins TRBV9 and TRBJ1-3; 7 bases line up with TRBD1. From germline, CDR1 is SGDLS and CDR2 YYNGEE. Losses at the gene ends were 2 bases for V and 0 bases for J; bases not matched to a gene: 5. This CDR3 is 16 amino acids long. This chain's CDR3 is CASSVWGQSSGNTIYF. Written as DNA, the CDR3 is TGTGCCAGCAGCGTTTGGGGACAGAGCTCTGGAAACACCATATATTTT.

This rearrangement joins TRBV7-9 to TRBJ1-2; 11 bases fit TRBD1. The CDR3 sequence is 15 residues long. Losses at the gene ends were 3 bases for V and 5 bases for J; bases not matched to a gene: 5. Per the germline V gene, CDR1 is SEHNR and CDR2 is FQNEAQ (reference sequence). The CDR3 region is CASSLGQGVGYGYTF. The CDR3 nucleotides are TGTGCCAGCAGCTTGGGACAGGGGGTGGGGTATGGCTACACCTTC.

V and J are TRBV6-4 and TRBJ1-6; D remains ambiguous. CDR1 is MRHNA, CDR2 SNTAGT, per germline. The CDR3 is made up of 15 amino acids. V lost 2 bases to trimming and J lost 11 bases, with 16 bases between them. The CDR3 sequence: CASSDGSRYIAPLHF. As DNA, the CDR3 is TGTGCCAGCAGTGACGGGTCCCGCTATATCGCACCCCTCCACTTT.

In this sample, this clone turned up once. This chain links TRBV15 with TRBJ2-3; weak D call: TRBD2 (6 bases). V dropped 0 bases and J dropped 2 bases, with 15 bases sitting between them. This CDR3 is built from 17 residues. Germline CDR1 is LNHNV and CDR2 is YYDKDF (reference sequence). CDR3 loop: CATSRDGTEGPTDTQYF. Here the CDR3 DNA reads TGTGCCACCAGCAGAGATGGAACGGAGGGGCCCACAGATACGCAGTATTTT.

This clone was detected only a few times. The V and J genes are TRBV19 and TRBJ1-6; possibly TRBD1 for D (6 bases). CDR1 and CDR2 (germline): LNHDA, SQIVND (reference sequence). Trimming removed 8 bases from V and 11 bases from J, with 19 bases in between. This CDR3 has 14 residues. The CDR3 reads CASRSKQGATPLHF. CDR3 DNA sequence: TGTGCCAGTCGTTCAAAACAGGGTGCCACACCCCTCCACTTT.